These 22 T cell receptor beta chains originate from one sample sequenced in a study of T cell responses to AZD1222 COVID-19 vaccine. Assay used: immunoSEQ multiplex PCR; TCRdb lists only in-frame clones, some missing. There are 110,000 to 150,000 clones in the sample; more than 80% occur only once, and more than 0.8% lies in the top ten. Source: peripheral blood, taken on day 0 of MenACWY control vaccination. Receptor source: an adult in good health.

The genes are TRBV7-2 and TRBJ1-3; 8 nucleotides agree with TRBD1. Germline CDR1 and CDR2: SGHTA and FQGNSA. The CDR3 has 16 amino acids. After removal of 3 bases from V and 0 bases from J, the junction contained 4 bases not matched to a gene. CDR3 loop: CASSFSTGDSGNTIYF. The CDR3 bases are TGTGCCAGCAGCTTTTCGACAGGGGACTCTGGAAACACCATATATTTT.

The chain joins TRBV15 to TRBJ1-2; D is uncertain. From germline, CDR1 is LNHNV and CDR2 YYDKDF (reference sequence). V dropped 0 bases and J dropped 4 bases, with 15 bases sitting between them. The CDR3 loop spans 16 amino acids. This CDR3 reads CATSRDQQALVYGYTF. CDR3 nucleotides: TGTGCCACCAGCAGAGATCAGCAGGCGCTTGTCTATGGCTACACCTTC. Variable domain in full (rest from reference TRBV15 and TRBJ1-2): DAMVIQNPRYQVTQFGKPVTLSCSQTLNHNVMYWYQQKSSQAPKLLFHYYDKDFNNEADTPDNFQSRRPNTSFCFLDIRSPGLGDTAMYLCATSRDQQALVYGYTFGSGTRLTVV.

The chain is built from TRBV5-8 and TRBJ1-2, with D maybe TRBD1 (5 bases). V was pared by 5 bases and J by 8 bases, with 25 bases between. The CDR3 consists of 16 residues. From germline, CDR1 is SGHTS and CDR2 YDEGEE. CDR3: CASSPRTRGPLRGYTF. For the CDR3, the DNA is TGTGCCAGCAGTCCCAGGACAAGGGGTCCCCTCAGAGGCTACACCTTC.

V usage is TRBV30 and J usage is TRBJ1-1, with D possibly matching TRBD1 (5 bases). CDR1 and CDR2 from the germline V gene are GTSNPN and SVGIG (reference sequence). Between the trimmed V and J ends, which lost 4 bases and 3 bases, there was a span of 9 bases. CDR3 length equals 12 residues. CDR3 amino acids: CAWIGTYTEAFF. Written as DNA, the CDR3 is TGTGCCTGGATCGGGACTTACACTGAAGCTTTCTTT.

The chain couples TRBV6-6 to TRBJ2-6; no reliable D call. The V end lost 2 bases, the J end lost 0 bases, and 5 bases lay between the germline ends. This CDR3 is built from 15 residues. Germline CDR1 is MNHNY and CDR2 is SVGAGI (reference sequence). The CDR3 DNA follows: TGTGCCAGCAGTTACCAGAGCTCTGGGGCCAACGTCCTGACTTTC. Its translation is CASSYQSSGANVLTF.

J is TRBJ2-1 and V is TRBV29-1, with TRBD2 as a possible D gene (6 bases). CDR1 and CDR2 from the germline V gene are SQVTM and ANQGSEA. The CDR3 has 12 residues. V was cut by 6 bases and J by 14 bases, with 20 bases left in between. Here the CDR3 reads CSVVDSGGSKFF. DNA for the CDR3: TGCAGCGTCGTAGATAGCGGAGGGTCGAAGTTCTTC.

The chain uses TRBV6-5 and TRBJ2-7; perhaps TRBD1 as D (6 bases). The CDR3 covers 15 residues. CDR1 and CDR2 from the germline V gene are MNHEY and SVGAGI. Deletions cut 7 bases from V and 2 bases from J, with 18 bases between. CDR3 DNA sequence: TGTGCCAGCAATCCCCTTCGGACAGTTCCCTACGAGCAGTACTTC. It specifies CASNPLRTVPYEQYF.

The V gene is TRBV4-1, the J gene TRBJ1-2; D remains ambiguous. Per germline, CDR1 MGHRA and CDR2 YSYEKL. Trimming stripped 6 bases from V and 7 bases from J, with 21 bases between. This CDR3 has 15 residues. In nucleotides, the CDR3 is TGCGCCAGCAGGACAACACGCGGCCCGGGCGGTGGCTACACCTTC. Encoded protein: CASRTTRGPGGGYTF.

V usage is TRBV6-2 or TRBV6-3 and J usage is TRBJ2-1, with D possibly being TRBD1 or TRBD2 (5 bases each). From germline, CDR1 is MNHEY and CDR2 SVGEGT. V lost 6 bases, J lost 6 bases, and 12 bases lay in between. The CDR3 has 13 amino acids. Here the CDR3 reads CASSRDGRNEQFF. Here the CDR3 DNA reads TGTGCCAGCAGCCGGGACGGTCGCAATGAGCAGTTCTTC.

This rearrangement joins TRBV5-8 to TRBJ2-7; perhaps D is TRBD1 or TRBD2 (5 bases each). In germline, CDR1 is SGHTS, CDR2 YDEGEE. The CDR3 is 12 amino acids. V lost 1 base, J lost 5 bases, and 7 bases lay in between. The CDR3 DNA sequence: TGTGCCAGCAGCTTGTTGGGGGACGAGCAGTACTTC. Residues: CASSLLGDEQYF.

The genes are TRBV4-2 and TRBJ1-1; no firm D call. Trimming cost V 6 bases and J 2 bases, with 4 bases left between them. CDR1 LGHNA and CDR2 YNFKEQ come from the germline V gene. The CDR3 sequence is 11 residues long. The chain's CDR3 is CASSRNTEAFF. CDR3 nucleotide sequence: TGTGCCAGCAGTCGTAACACTGAAGCTTTCTTT.

The V gene is TRBV2, the J gene TRBJ1-3, with 7 bases identical to TRBD1. J was trimmed by 5 bases and V by 5 bases; bases with no gene match: 3. This CDR3 is built from 13 residues. Germline loops: CDR1 SNHLY, CDR2 FYNNEI. The CDR3 region is CASSPGQRNTIYF. Here the CDR3 DNA reads TGTGCCAGCAGTCCGGGACAGCGAAACACCATATATTTT.

The chain links TRBV28 to TRBJ2-7, with a possible D match to TRBD1 (5 bases). Trimming took off 6 bases at V and 3 bases at J, with 15 bases between the two ends. The CDR3 sequence is 14 residues long. CDR1 and CDR2 from the germline V gene are MDHEN and SYDVKM. This chain's CDR3 is CASRSPGANYEQYF. The CDR3 nucleotides read TGTGCCAGCAGATCGCCTGGGGCCAACTACGAGCAGTACTTC.

V and J are TRBV11-3 and TRBJ1-1; 8 bases map to TRBD1. V lost 5 bases to trimming and J lost 3 bases; unmatched junction nucleotides: 2. This CDR3 region has 13 residues. CDR1 SGHNT and CDR2 YENEEA come from the germline V gene. The chain's CDR3 is CASSLTGDTEAFF. The CDR3, as DNA: TGTGCCAGCAGCCTGACAGGGGACACTGAAGCTTTCTTT.

The chain joins TRBV7-9 to TRBJ1-5, with D possibly matching TRBD1 (5 bases). CDR3 length: 16 residues. Trimming removed 5 bases from V and 6 bases from J, with 20 bases in between. Germline lookup yields CDR1 SEHNR and CDR2 FQNEAQ (reference sequence). CDR3 DNA: TGTGCCAGCAGCGGGGGAGGCGGGGTTATCCCTCAGCCCCAGCATTTT. Protein: CASSGGGGVIPQPQHF.

Written as DNA, the CDR3 is TGTGCCACCAGACCCGGACAGGGGAGGTCTGGAAACACCATATATTTT. Protein sequence: CATRPGQGRSGNTIYF. The rearrangement joins TRBV24-1 to TRBJ1-3; 9 bases line up with TRBD1. The V gene end was trimmed by 7 bases and the J gene end by 1 base; junction bases not matched to a gene: 7. The CDR3 runs 16 residues. The germline V gene has CDR1 KGHDR and CDR2 SFDVKD.

The rearrangement uses TRBV3-1 (or the pseudogene TRBV3-2) and TRBJ2-7, with unresolved D. The V gene lost 1 base and the J gene lost 0 bases, with 7 bases spanning the gap. This CDR3 region has 14 residues. Per the germline V gene, CDR1 is LGHDT and CDR2 is YNNKEL (reference sequence). CDR3: CASSQVTPSYEQYF. CDR3 bases: TGTGCCAGCAGCCAAGTGACCCCCTCCTACGAGCAGTACTTC.

The chain carries TRBV5-1 and TRBJ2-7; D is ambiguous. The length of the CDR3 is 14 residues. Trimming shortened V by 5 bases and J by 6 bases, and 18 bases separated the two germline ends. Germline V lookup: CDR1 SGHRS, CDR2 YFSETQ. The CDR3 coding sequence is TGCGCCAGCAGATTGATAGAGACGGCCGGCGAGCAGTACTTC. Translation: CASRLIETAGEQYF.

V and J are TRBV24-1 and TRBJ2-1; 9 positions agree with TRBD2. Germline CDR1 and CDR2: KGHDR and SFDVKD. The CDR3 consists of 19 residues. Trimming removed 3 bases from V and 0 bases from J; junction bases left unmatched: 11. The CDR3 spells CATSDPTPLSGSSYNEQFF. In DNA form, the CDR3 reads TGTGCCACCAGTGATCCAACCCCTCTTAGCGGGAGCTCCTACAATGAGCAGTTCTTC.

The DNA for the CDR3 is TGTGCCAGCTCACCTAGCAGGGACGAAAAACTGTTTTTT. Residues: CASSPSRDEKLFF. This sequence joins TRBV18 and TRBJ1-4, with D possibly being TRBD1 (5 bases). The CDR3 length is 13 residues. The V gene lost 3 bases and the J gene lost 8 bases, with 10 bases spanning the gap. From germline, CDR1 is KGHSH and CDR2 LQKENI.

A word on this clone: The sample has other DNA sequences that encode this CDR3 too. This chain uses TRBV5-1 with TRBJ1-4, with D hard to call. The V gene's germline CDR1 is SGHRS and CDR2 YFSETQ. This CDR3 region has 14 residues. The germline V and J ends were trimmed by 0 bases and 1 base, with 4 bases remaining between them. CDR3 in DNA: TGCGCCAGCAGCTTGGCTGGAACTAATGAAAAACTGTTTTTT. Translated, it gives CASSLAGTNEKLFF.

The chain joins TRBV11-1 to TRBJ1-2; 7 bases map to TRBD1. CDR1 is SGHAT, CDR2 FQDESV, per germline (reference sequence). The J segment lost 7 bases and the V segment lost 5 bases, leaving 10 bases of the junction unmatched. This CDR3 spans 14 amino acids. CDR3 DNA sequence: TGTGCCAGCAGCATAAACCGGGACAGCGGTGGCTACACCTTC. Translation: CASSINRDSGGYTF.